The rows below give T cell receptor beta chains drawn from one sample of a study of blood T cell repertoires in COVID-19. This table comes from immunoSEQ multiplex PCR, and its TCRdb copy is limited to in-frame clones, with some not included. The data hold more than 200,000 clones, with approximately 81% observed a single time. The source material was peripheral blood. The receptors here all came from a woman older than 75 with COVID-19, enrolled during active disease. CDR3s include the opening cysteine and the closing phenylalanine or tryptophan.

v_gene	j_gene	CDR3aa
TRBV3-1/TRBV3-2	TRBJ2-5	CASSHSSGGETQYF
TRBV13	TRBJ2-3	CASSPGTLDAGTQYF
TRBV19	TRBJ1-2	CASRLGTGVGYTF
TRBV2	TRBJ1-1	CASNKGVTEAFF
TRBV10-3	TRBJ1-1	CAISEGFRADTEAFF
TRBV18	TRBJ1-2	CASSPPQRTGAQSTF
TRBV19	TRBJ1-5	CASQGRGVGQPQHF
TRBV5-1	TRBJ1-1	CASSLAGTGGTNTEAFF
TRBV28	TRBJ2-2	CASRLGGGHTGELFF
TRBV5-8	TRBJ2-7	CASSLEVGPPVEQYF
TRBV5-1	TRBJ1-2	CASSFPGEGYTF
TRBV20-1	TRBJ1-2	CSASDWGQSYGYTF
TRBV6-4	TRBJ1-1	CASSHGQGNQAFF
TRBV7-2	TRBJ2-5	CASSPIGQRQETQYF
TRBV5-5	TRBJ1-1	CASSWDRFTEAFF
TRBV5-1	TRBJ2-5	CASSSNSGVGETQYF
TRBV19	TRBJ2-7	CASGAGGYEQYF
TRBV7-6	TRBJ1-2	CASSLMEGANYGYTF
TRBV6-6	TRBJ2-3	CASSYFTSTDTQYF
TRBV19	TRBJ1-2	CASSITQIRGYGYTF
TRBV19	TRBJ1-4	CASVGGQTRKLFF
TRBV7-3	TRBJ2-3	CASSQQRGATDTQYF
TRBV15	TRBJ2-3	CATSSWAGGYSTDTQYF
TRBV6-5	TRBJ1-2	CASSLSTGSYGYTF
TRBV18	TRBJ1-2	CASSQRTGGDYGYTF
TRBV6-5	TRBJ1-6	CASQGTGNSPLHF
TRBV5-1	TRBJ1-1	CASSPMTGGNTEAFF
TRBV29-1	TRBJ1-1	CSVAQGGTEAFF
TRBV5-6	TRBJ1-5	CASSSGDYSNQPQHF
TRBV5-6	TRBJ1-4	CASSFGGEKLFF
TRBV6-5	TRBJ2-7	CASSSGTGYEQYF
TRBV18	TRBJ1-5	CASSRRGTGEDQPQHF
TRBV5-1	TRBJ1-4	CASSLDGATNEKLFF
TRBV20-1	TRBJ2-7	CSASRGGNSEQYF
TRBV5-6	TRBJ2-5	CASSSSQGAETQYF
TRBV30	TRBJ2-2	CAIIAGGLNTGELFF
TRBV2	TRBJ1-4	CASSDREGAGEKLFF
TRBV6-1	TRBJ1-3	CASSDLGNTIYF
TRBV6-5	TRBJ1-4	CASRRTGDNEKLFF
TRBV10-3	TRBJ2-1	CAISESPGFEQFF
TRBV12-2	TRBJ1-4	CASRTKNRVNEKLFF
TRBV9	TRBJ2-5	CASSAFQETQYF
TRBV7-9	TRBJ1-4	CASSWAGEKLFF
TRBV19	TRBJ1-2	CASTVSISGYIDGYTF
TRBV3-1/TRBV3-2	TRBJ2-4	CASSLAGGENIQYF
TRBV25-1	TRBJ1-1	CASSPPQGRTEAFF
TRBV28	TRBJ2-5	CASSLMSRETQYF
TRBV6-2/TRBV6-3	TRBJ2-1	CASSPRTSGGANEQFF
TRBV15	TRBJ1-5	CATSRDLRGGSNQPQHF
TRBV19	TRBJ2-3	CASSMVLGGDTQYF
TRBV7-9	TRBJ1-1	CASNPGQPEAFF
TRBV28	TRBJ1-2	CASSFTASYGYTF
TRBV5-6	TRBJ2-3	CASSPGTGRTDTQYF
TRBV4-1	TRBJ2-4	CASSQGQGASSYKNIQYF
TRBV15	TRBJ1-6	CATRQEGASSYNSPLHF
TRBV11-2	TRBJ2-2	CASSLDSNRGGLTGELFF
TRBV6-2/TRBV6-3	TRBJ2-1	CASSYSSGWSYNEQFF